A selection of T cell receptor beta chains follows, all from one sample in a study of a mutant IDH1 vaccine in newly diagnosed glioma. The data were produced by immunoSEQ multiplex PCR, yet TCRdb's version contains in-frame clones alone and is incomplete. Of about 50,000 clones listed, 76% are singletons. These receptors lack a known antigen. The source material was PBMCs, sampled from a glioma patient whose treatment included an IDH1 peptide vaccine. These receptors came from a man aged 40-49 years with glioma. Both conserved end residues are part of each CDR3. The D gene is left open where the match is weak. Some rows mark clone size as missing; the rest say once, few, many or name a class of expanded clone.

>TRBJ2-2|NA|NA|TRBV18
CASSPRADYTGELFF
TGTGCCAGCTCACCCCGGGCCGATTACACCGGGGAGCTGTTTTTT
>TRBJ2-1|TRBD2|NA|TRBV5-1
CASSSGELAGSYNEQFF
TGCGCCAGCAGCTCCGGGGAACTAGCGGGCTCTTACAATGAGCAGTTCTTC
>TRBJ1-1|NA|NA|TRBV28
CASSPAPGRNTEAFF
TGTGCCAGCAGCCCTGCCCCTGGCAGGAACACTGAAGCTTTCTTT
>TRBJ2-7|NA|NA|TRBV19
CASSSRLGNYEQYF
TGTGCCAGTAGTTCTCGACTAGGAAACTACGAGCAGTACTTC
>TRBJ2-3|TRBD2|few|TRBV7-2
CASSLQSGSIADTQYF
TGTGCCAGCAGCTTGCAAAGCGGGAGTATCGCAGATACGCAGTATTTT
>TRBJ2-2|NA|NA|TRBV5-4
CASSLGAGPAGELFF
TGTGCCAGCAGCTTGGGGGCAGGGCCGGCCGGGGAGCTGTTTTTT
>TRBJ2-3|TRBD2|NA|TRBV11-3
CAAGTSGRDTQYF
TGTGCCGCCGGGACTAGCGGGAGAGATACGCAGTATTTT
>TRBJ1-1|NA|NA|TRBV19
CATRGLNTEAFF
TGTGCCACCCGAGGATTGAACACTGAAGCTTTCTTT
>TRBJ2-3|TRBD2|NA|TRBV11-3
CASSSLSGRATDTQYF
TGTGCCAGCAGCTCTTTAAGCGGGAGGGCCACAGATACGCAGTATTTT
>TRBJ2-7|NA|NA|TRBV28
CTSSLWAGGSYEQYF
TGTACCAGCAGTTTATGGGCTGGGGGCTCCTACGAGCAGTACTTC
>TRBJ1-2|TRBD1|NA|TRBV5-1
CASSLEGTGDSFGGYTF
TGCGCCAGCAGCTTGGAAGGGACAGGGGATTCTTTTGGCGGCTACACCTTC
>TRBJ2-1|NA|NA|TRBV15
CATSRDKNWGTYNEQFF
TGTGCCACCAGCAGAGATAAGAATTGGGGGACCTACAATGAGCAGTTCTTC
>TRBJ1-5|NA|NA|TRBV19
CASSRRLGGSQPQHF
TGTGCCAGTAGTAGGCGATTGGGGGGAAGTCAGCCCCAGCATTTT
>TRBJ2-1|NA|NA|TRBV19
CASSIEGPNNEQFF
TGTGCCAGTAGTATAGAGGGACCAAACAATGAGCAGTTCTTC
>TRBJ2-7|NA|NA|TRBV5-4
CASSLSSSVSYEQYF
TGTGCCAGCAGCTTGAGTAGCTCCGTTTCCTACGAGCAGTACTTC
>TRBJ1-1|NA|NA|TRBV5-1
CASKPGRAGSLPTYMNTEAFF
TGCGCCAGCAAACCGGGGCGTGCTGGCTCTTTGCCAACGTACATGAACACTGAAGCTTTCTTT
>TRBJ2-3|NA|NA|TRBV7-9
CASSLPGPHTDTQYF
TGTGCCAGCAGCTTACCGGGGCCTCACACAGATACGCAGTATTTT
>TRBJ2-1|TRBD2|NA|TRBV7-2
CASITRTSGTNEQFF
TGTGCCAGCATCACAAGGACTAGCGGGACAAATGAGCAGTTCTTC
>TRBJ2-3|TRBD1|NA|TRBV6-1
CASSRTGHSTDTQYF
TGTGCCAGCAGTAGGACAGGGCACAGCACAGATACGCAGTATTTT
>TRBJ2-2|NA|NA|TRBV28
CASIAAGAEWGTGELFF
TGTGCCAGTATTGCTGCTGGGGCCGAGTGGGGAACCGGGGAGCTGTTTTTT
>TRBJ2-1|NA|NA|TRBV6-1
CASREYPVSYNEQFF
TGTGCCAGCAGAGAGTACCCGGTCTCCTACAATGAGCAGTTCTTC
>TRBJ1-1|NA|NA|TRBV7-2
CASSQRFGSTEAFF
TGTGCCAGCAGCCAGCGGTTCGGGTCCACTGAAGCTTTCTTT
>TRBJ2-5|NA|NA|TRBV7-2
CASSKGVAGQETQYF
TGTGCCAGCAGCAAAGGGGTGGCAGGGCAAGAGACCCAGTACTTC
>TRBJ2-1|TRBD2|NA|TRBV20-1
CSTEREQFF
TGCAGTACCGAGCGGGAACAGTTCTTC
>TRBJ1-1|TRBD1|NA|TRBV6-1
CASSEVTGGRDTEAFF
TGTGCCAGCAGTGAGGTGACAGGGGGAAGAGATACTGAAGCTTTCTTT
>TRBJ1-1|NA|many|TRBV6-1
CASLPGQSNTEAFF
TGTGCCAGCCTCCCAGGGCAATCAAACACTGAAGCTTTCTTT
>TRBJ2-7|NA|NA|TRBV6-6
CASSYSAWGNEQYF
TGTGCCAGCAGTTACTCGGCATGGGGTAACGAGCAGTACTTC
>TRBJ2-7|NA|NA|TRBV5-1
CASSLARERATTYEQYF
TGCGCCAGCAGCTTGGCCCGGGAGCGGGCCACCACATACGAGCAGTACTTC
>TRBJ1-5|NA|NA|TRBV7-2
CASSLGLRENQPQHF
TGTGCCAGCAGCTTAGGGTTGAGGGAAAATCAGCCCCAGCATTTT
>TRBJ2-5|NA|NA|TRBV7-2
CASSLALPGTQYF
TGTGCCAGCAGCTTAGCGCTTCCTGGGACCCAGTACTTC
>TRBJ2-7|NA|NA|TRBV5-1
CASSPETDRKEQYF
TGCGCCAGCAGCCCGGAAACTGACAGGAAAGAGCAGTACTTC
>TRBJ1-1|NA|NA|TRBV10-3
CAISEGRDTEAFF
TGTGCCATCAGTGAGGGCCGGGACACTGAAGCTTTCTTT
>TRBJ2-7|NA|few|TRBV29-1
CSVEGEFANEQYF
TGCAGCGTTGAGGGAGAATTTGCGAACGAGCAGTACTTC
>TRBJ2-1|NA|NA|TRBV12-1
CASSDYTSGSLNEQFF
TGTGCCAGCAGCGACTATACTAGCGGGAGCTTAAATGAGCAGTTCTTC
>TRBJ1-1|NA|NA|TRBV9
CASSVGTGYLNTEAFF
TGTGCCAGCAGCGTAGGTACAGGGTACCTGAACACTGAAGCTTTCTTT
>TRBJ2-1|NA|NA|TRBV21-1
CASSKGEAGGQNEQFF
TGTGCCAGCAGCAAAGGGGAAGCGGGAGGGCAAAATGAGCAGTTCTTC
>TRBJ2-7|NA|NA|TRBV28
CASAAPVYEQYF
TGTGCCAGCGCAGCCCCGGTCTACGAGCAGTACTTC
>TRBJ2-3|NA|NA|TRBV2
CASRGQGLSTDTQYF
TGTGCCAGCAGAGGGCAGGGCCTAAGCACAGATACGCAGTATTTT
>TRBJ1-1|NA|NA|TRBV5-4
CASREDTEAFF
TGTGCCAGCAGAGAGGACACTGAAGCTTTCTTT
>TRBJ2-1|NA|once|TRBV20-1
CSASSVGEQFF
TGCAGTGCTAGTTCGGTGGGTGAGCAGTTCTTC
>TRBJ2-1|TRBD2|NA|TRBV2
CASSELASGSYNEQFF
TGTGCCAGCAGTGAACTGGCTAGCGGCTCCTACAATGAGCAGTTCTTC
>TRBJ2-1|TRBD2|NA|TRBV7-9
CASSPPASGRSYNEQFF
TGTGCCAGCAGCCCTCCGGCTAGCGGGAGATCCTACAATGAGCAGTTCTTC
>TRBJ1-5|NA|NA|TRBV6-6
CASSGGQPQHF
TGTGCCTCCTCGGGGGGACAGCCCCAGCATTTT